The 5 T cell receptor beta chains below were found in one sample sequenced in a study of blood T cell repertoires in COVID-19. Some clones are missing from TCRdb's copy, which holds only in-frame ones; the method was immunoSEQ multiplex PCR. The sample has 70,000 or so clones, roughly three quarters seen once; the top ten hold around 21%. The sample was peripheral blood. These receptors originate from a man in his 70s with acute or convalescent COVID-19.

The CDR3 bases are TGCGCCAGCTCTTCCAGTCTCCAAGAGACCCAGTACTTC. It codes for CASSSSLQETQYF. The gene calls are TRBV5-1 and TRBJ2-5; unclear D gene. The V and J ends lost 7 bases and 1 base respectively, with 11 bases between them. The V gene's germline CDR1 is SGHRS and CDR2 YFSETQ. CDR3 length: 13 amino acids.

The V and J genes are TRBV10-3 and TRBJ1-1, with 9 bases that match TRBD1. Germline V gives CDR1 ENHRY, CDR2 SYGVKD. The length of the CDR3 is 14 residues. V shed 7 bases, J shed 4 bases, and the junction held 7 bases outside the gene matches. CDR3 bases: TGTGCCATCAATGCCGGACAGGGGTCCACTGAAGCTTTCTTT. Encoded protein: CAINAGQGSTEAFF.

This clone was detected only a few times. The chain combines TRBV5-1 with TRBJ2-7; 8 bases agree with TRBD1. V lost 5 bases to trimming and J lost 2 bases; unmatched junction nucleotides: 6. There are 14 residues in the CDR3. Germline V gene lookup returns CDR1 SGHRS and CDR2 YFSETQ. The DNA for the CDR3 is TGCGCCAGCAGAACTGGACAGGGAACCTACGAGCAGTACTTC. This sequence encodes CASRTGQGTYEQYF.

The rearrangement links TRBV6-5 to TRBJ1-1, with D perhaps TRBD1 (5 bases). The germline V and J ends were trimmed by 4 bases and 5 bases, with 17 bases remaining between them. Per the germline V gene, CDR1 is MNHEY and CDR2 is SVGAGI. The CDR3 runs to 15 residues. Here the CDR3 reads CASSFSAGLVTEAFF. The CDR3, as DNA: TGTGCCAGCAGTTTTTCTGCAGGGCTGGTAACTGAAGCTTTCTTT.

This clone has only a few counts. The chain carries TRBV5-6 and TRBJ1-1, with D possibly being TRBD1 (5 bases). The length of the CDR3 is 15 residues. Germline V gene sequence: CDR1 SGHDT, CDR2 YYEEEE. With 0 bases removed from V and 1 base from J, the gap between germline ends came to 10 bases. As DNA, the CDR3 is TGTGCCAGCAGCTTGGGGGGCCCCCCGAACACTGAAGCTTTCTTT. Its translation is CASSLGGPPNTEAFF.